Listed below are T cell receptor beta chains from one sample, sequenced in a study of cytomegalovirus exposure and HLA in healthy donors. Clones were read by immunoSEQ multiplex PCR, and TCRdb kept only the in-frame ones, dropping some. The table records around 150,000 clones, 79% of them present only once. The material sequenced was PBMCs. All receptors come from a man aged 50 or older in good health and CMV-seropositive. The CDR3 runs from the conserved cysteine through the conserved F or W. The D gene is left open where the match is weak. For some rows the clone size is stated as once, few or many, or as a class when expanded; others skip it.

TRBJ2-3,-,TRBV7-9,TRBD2,CASSLASASGGTDTQYF,TGTGCCAGCAGTTTAGCGTCCGCTAGCGGGGGCACAGATACGCAGTATTTT
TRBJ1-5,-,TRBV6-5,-,CASSYGSRSQPQHF,TGTGCCAGCAGTTACGGTAGTCGGAGTCAGCCCCAGCATTTT
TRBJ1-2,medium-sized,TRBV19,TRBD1,CASSFSLGRGNYGYTF,TGTGCCAGTAGTTTCTCTCTGGGCAGGGGGAACTATGGCTACACCTTC
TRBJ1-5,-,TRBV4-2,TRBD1,CASSFDRELQPQHF,TGTGCCAGCAGCTTCGACAGGGAGCTGCAGCCCCAGCATTTT
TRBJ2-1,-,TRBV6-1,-,CASRNLDGEQFF,TGTGCCAGTCGGAACCTAGATGGTGAGCAGTTCTTC
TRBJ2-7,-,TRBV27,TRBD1,CASSFSGQGSYEQYF,TGTGCCAGCAGTTTCTCCGGACAGGGCTCCTACGAGCAGTACTTC
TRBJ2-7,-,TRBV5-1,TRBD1,CASSGQGAGSYEQYF,TGCGCCAGCAGCGGACAGGGGGCGGGCTCCTACGAGCAGTACTTC
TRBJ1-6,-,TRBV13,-,CASSFGDNSPLHF,TGTGCCAGCAGCTTCGGAGATAATTCACCCCTCCACTTT
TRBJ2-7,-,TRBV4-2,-,CASSQERGGGDFSYEQYF,TGTGCCAGCAGCCAAGAAAGGGGAGGGGGGGACTTCTCCTACGAGCAGTACTTC
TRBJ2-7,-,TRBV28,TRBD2,CASTPGLAGTPWDYEQYF,TGTGCCAGCACCCCCGGACTAGCGGGTACCCCCTGGGATTACGAGCAGTACTTC
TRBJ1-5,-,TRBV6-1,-,CASSSGFGSNQPQHF,TGTGCCAGCAGCTCAGGGTTTGGTAGCAATCAGCCCCAGCATTTT
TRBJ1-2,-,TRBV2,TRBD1,CASTRQGYYGYTF,TGTGCCAGCACTCGACAGGGATACTATGGCTACACCTTC
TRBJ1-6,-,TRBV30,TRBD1,CAWSQGQSGSPLHF,TGTGCCTGGAGTCAGGGACAGTCCGGCTCACCCCTCCACTTT
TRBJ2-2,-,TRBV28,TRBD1,CASSSGQGARGGELFF,TGTGCCAGCAGTTCAGGACAGGGGGCGAGGGGCGGGGAGCTGTTTTTT
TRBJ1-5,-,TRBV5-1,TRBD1,CASSRTGAGQPQHF,TGCGCCAGCAGTCGGACAGGGGCGGGTCAGCCCCAGCATTTT
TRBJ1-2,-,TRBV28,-,CASSRMTGTPNYGYTF,TGTGCCAGCAGTCGTATGACCGGGACACCTAACTATGGCTACACCTTC
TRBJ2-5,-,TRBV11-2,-,CASSLAGVETQYF,TGTGCCAGCAGCTTAGCAGGGGTAGAGACCCAGTACTTC
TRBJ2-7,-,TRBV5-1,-,CASSSSVSVYEQYF,TGCGCCAGCAGTTCATCGGTTTCCGTCTACGAGCAGTACTTC
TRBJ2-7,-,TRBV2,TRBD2,CASSVAGATYEQYF,TGTGCCAGCAGCGTAGCGGGAGCAACCTACGAGCAGTACTTC
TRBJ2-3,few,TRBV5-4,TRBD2,CASSLGGRLAGGDTQYF,TGTGCCAGCAGCTTAGGGGGGCGACTAGCGGGAGGGGATACGCAGTATTTT
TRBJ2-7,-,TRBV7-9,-,CASSPDKYYEQYF,TGTGCCAGCAGCCCAGACAAATACTACGAGCAGTACTTC
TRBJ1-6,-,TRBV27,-,CATKTQGPSPLHF,TGTGCCACCAAAACACAGGGTCCTTCACCCCTCCACTTT